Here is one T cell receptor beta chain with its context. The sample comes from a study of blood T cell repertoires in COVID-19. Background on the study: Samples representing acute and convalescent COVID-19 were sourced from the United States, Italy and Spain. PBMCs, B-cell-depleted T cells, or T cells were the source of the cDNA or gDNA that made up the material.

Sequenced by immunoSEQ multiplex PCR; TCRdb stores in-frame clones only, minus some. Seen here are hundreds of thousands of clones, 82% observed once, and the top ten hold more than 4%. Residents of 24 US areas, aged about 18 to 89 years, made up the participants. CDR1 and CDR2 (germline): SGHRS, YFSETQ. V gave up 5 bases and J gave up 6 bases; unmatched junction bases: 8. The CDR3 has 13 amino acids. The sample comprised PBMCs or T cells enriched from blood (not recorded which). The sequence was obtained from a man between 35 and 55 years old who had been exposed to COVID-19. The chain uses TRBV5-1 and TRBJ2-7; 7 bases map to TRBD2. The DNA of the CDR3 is TGCGCCAGCAGTGAGACTAGCTCGTTCGAGCAGTACTTC. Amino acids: CASSETSSFEQYF. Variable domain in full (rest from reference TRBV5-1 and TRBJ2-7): KAGVTQTPRYLIKTRGQQVTLSCSPISGHRSVSWYQQTPGQGLQFLFEYFSETQRNKGNFPGRFSGRQFSNSRSEMNVSTLELGDSALYLCASSETSSFEQYFGPGTRLTVT.